This T cell receptor (beta chain) was recorded in a study of response to subunit inactivated influenza vaccine. Germline CDR1 is DFQATT and CDR2 is SNEGSKA (reference sequence). V was pared by 0 bases and J by 3 bases, with 7 bases of the junction left unmatched. This CDR3 is built from 15 residues. Whole-study results and caveats: The authors suggested that few new T cells are recruited per seasonal influenza vaccination.

Each CDR3 protein is one row after TCRdb ran MiXCR on the RT-PCR reads. The sample carries over 450,000 distinct CDR3 sequences, about an eighth recorded once. This clonotype was observed many times. Its specificity is not known. The receptor comes from a man over 45 who received an inactivated influenza vaccine. V is TRBV20-1 and J is TRBJ1-1; 7 nucleotides align to TRBD1. Material: PBMCs from blood, obtained roughly 46 days after vaccination. The CDR3 reads CSARDPRGSDTEAFF. The CDR3 nucleotides are TGCAGTGCTAGAGATCCCAGGGGGTCGGACACTGAAGCTTTCTTT.